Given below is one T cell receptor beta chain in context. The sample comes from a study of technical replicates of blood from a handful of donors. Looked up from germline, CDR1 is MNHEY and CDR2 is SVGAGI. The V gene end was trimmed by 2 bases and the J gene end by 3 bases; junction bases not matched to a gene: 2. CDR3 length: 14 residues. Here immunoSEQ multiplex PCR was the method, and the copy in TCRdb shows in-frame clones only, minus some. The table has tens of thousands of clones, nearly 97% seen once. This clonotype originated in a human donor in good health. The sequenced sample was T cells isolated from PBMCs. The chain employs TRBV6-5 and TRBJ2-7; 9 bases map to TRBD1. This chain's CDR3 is CASSYRGQGYEQYF. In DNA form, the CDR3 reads TGTGCCAGCAGTTACCGGGGACAGGGCTACGAGCAGTACTTC.